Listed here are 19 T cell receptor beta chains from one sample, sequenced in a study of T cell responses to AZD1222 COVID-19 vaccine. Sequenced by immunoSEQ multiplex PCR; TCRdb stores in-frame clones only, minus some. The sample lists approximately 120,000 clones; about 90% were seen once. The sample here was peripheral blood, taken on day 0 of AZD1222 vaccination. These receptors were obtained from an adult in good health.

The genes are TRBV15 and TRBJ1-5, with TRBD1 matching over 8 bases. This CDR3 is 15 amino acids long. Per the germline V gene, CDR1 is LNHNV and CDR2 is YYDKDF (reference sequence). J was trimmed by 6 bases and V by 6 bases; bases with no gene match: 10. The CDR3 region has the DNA TGTGCCACCAGATCGGGGCAGGGGGCTGGTCAGCCCCAGCATTTT. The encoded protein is CATRSGQGAGQPQHF.

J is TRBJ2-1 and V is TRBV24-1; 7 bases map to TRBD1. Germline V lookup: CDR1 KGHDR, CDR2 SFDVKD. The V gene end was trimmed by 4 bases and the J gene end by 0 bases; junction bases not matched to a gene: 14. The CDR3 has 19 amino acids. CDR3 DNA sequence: TGTGCCACCAGTGACTCCGCCTTGACAGGGCAGAGCTCCTACAATGAGCAGTTCTTC. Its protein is CATSDSALTGQSSYNEQFF.

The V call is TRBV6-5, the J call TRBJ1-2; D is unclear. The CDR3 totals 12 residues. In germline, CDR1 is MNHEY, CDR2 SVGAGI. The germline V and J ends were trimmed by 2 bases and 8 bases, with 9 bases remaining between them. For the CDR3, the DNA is TGTGCCAGCAGTTACGTCGGAGGGGGCTACACCTTC. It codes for CASSYVGGGYTF.

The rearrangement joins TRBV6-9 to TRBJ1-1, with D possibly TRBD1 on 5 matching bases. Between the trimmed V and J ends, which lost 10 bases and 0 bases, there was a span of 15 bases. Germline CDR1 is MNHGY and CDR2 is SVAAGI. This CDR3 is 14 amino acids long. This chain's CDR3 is CATVPTALNTEAFF. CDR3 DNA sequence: TGTGCCACCGTGCCGACAGCCCTGAACACTGAAGCTTTCTTT.

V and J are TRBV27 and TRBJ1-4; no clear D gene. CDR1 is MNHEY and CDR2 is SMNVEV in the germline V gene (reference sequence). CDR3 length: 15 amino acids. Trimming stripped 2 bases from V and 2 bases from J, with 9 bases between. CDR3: CASSLMRATNEKLFF. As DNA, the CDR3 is TGTGCCAGCAGTTTAATGAGGGCTACTAATGAAAAACTGTTTTTT.

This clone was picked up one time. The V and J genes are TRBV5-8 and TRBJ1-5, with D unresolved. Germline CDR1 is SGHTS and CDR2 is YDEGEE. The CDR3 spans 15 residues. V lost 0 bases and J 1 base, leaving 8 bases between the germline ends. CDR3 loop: CASSLGATSNQPQHF. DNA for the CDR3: TGTGCCAGCAGCTTGGGGGCTACGAGCAATCAGCCCCAGCATTTT.

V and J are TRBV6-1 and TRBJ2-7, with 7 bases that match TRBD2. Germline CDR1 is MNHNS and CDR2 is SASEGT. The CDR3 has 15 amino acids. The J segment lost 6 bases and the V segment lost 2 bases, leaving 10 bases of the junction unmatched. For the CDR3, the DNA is TGTGCCAGCAGTGAATTGGGAGGGCCGGAGGCCGAGCAGTACTTC. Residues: CASSELGGPEAEQYF.

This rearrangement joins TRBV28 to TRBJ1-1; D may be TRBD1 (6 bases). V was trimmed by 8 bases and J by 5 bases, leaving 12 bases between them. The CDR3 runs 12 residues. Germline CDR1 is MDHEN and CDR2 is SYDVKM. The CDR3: CASLTGSTEAFF. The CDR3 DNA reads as TGTGCCAGCCTCACAGGGTCGACTGAAGCTTTCTTT.

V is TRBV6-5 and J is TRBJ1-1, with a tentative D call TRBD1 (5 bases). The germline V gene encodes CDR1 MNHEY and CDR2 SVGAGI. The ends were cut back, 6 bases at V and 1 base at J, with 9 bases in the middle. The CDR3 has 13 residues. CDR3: CASRGAWNTEAFF. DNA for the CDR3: TGTGCCAGCAGAGGGGCGTGGAACACTGAAGCTTTCTTT.

CDR3 protein: CASSLKSGYEQYF. In DNA, the CDR3 is TGTGCCAGCAGTTTAAAGTCAGGGTACGAGCAGTACTTC. The chain links TRBV27 to TRBJ2-7; weak D call: TRBD1 (5 bases). The CDR3 has 13 amino acids. V lost 2 bases and J 4 bases, leaving 9 bases between the germline ends. Germline values: CDR1 MNHEY, CDR2 SMNVEV (reference sequence).

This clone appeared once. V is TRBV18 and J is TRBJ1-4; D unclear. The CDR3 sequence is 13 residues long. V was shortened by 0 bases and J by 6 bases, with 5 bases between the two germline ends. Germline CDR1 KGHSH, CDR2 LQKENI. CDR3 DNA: TGTGCCAGCTCACCACCCGGCCATGAAAAACTGTTTTTT. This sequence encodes CASSPPGHEKLFF. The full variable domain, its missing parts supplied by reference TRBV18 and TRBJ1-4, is NAGVMQNPRHLVRRRGQEARLRCSPMKGHSHVYWYRQLPEEGLKFMVYLQKENIIDESGMPKERFSAEFPKEGPSILRIQQVVRGDSAAYFCASSPPGHEKLFFGSGTQLSVL.

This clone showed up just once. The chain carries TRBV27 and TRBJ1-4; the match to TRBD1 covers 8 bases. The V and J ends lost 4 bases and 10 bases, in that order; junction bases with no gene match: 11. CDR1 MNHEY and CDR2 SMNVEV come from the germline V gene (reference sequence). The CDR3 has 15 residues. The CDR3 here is CASSSLGQGEAKLFF. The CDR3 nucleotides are TGTGCCAGCAGTTCCCTTGGACAGGGAGAGGCAAAACTGTTTTTT.

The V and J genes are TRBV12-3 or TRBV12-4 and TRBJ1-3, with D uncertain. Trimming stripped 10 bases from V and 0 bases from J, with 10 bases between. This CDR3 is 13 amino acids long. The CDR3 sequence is CATRWNSGNTIYF. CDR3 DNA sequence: TGTGCCACCCGATGGAACTCTGGAAACACCATATATTTT.

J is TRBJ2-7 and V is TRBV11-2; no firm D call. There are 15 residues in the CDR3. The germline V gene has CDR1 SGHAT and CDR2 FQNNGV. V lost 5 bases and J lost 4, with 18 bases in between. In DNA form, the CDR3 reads TGTGCCAGCAGCCCTGCCCTAGGGCCAGTGTACGAGCAGTACTTC. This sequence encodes CASSPALGPVYEQYF.

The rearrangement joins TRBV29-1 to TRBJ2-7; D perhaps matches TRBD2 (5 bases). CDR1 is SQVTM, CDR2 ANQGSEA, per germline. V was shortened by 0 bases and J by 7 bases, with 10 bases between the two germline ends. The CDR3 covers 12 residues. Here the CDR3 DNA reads TGCAGCGTTGAAGACGAGACTAATGAGCAGTACTTC. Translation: CSVEDETNEQYF.

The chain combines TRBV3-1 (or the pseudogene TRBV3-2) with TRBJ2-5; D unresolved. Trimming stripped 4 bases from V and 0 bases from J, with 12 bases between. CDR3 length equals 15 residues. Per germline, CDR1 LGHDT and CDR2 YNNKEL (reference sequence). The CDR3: CASSPGRDYQETQYF. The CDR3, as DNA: TGTGCCAGCAGCCCTGGCCGCGATTACCAAGAGACCCAGTACTTC.

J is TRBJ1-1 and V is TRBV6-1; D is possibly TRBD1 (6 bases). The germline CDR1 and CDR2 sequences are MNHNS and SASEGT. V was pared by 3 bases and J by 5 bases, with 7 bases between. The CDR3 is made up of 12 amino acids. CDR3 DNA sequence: TGTGCCAGCAGTGACAGGGGAACTGAAGCTTTCTTT. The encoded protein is CASSDRGTEAFF.

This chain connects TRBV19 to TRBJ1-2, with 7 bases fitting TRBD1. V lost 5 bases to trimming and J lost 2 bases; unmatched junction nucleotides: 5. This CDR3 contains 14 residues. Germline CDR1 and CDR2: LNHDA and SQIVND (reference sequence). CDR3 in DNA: TGTGCCAGTAGTGACTGGACAGGAAACTATGGCTACACCTTC. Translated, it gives CASSDWTGNYGYTF.

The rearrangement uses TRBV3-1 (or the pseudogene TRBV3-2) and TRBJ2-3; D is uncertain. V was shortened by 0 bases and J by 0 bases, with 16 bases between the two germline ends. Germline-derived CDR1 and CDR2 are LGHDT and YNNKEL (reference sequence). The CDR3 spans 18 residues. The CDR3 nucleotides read TGTGCCAGCAGCCAAGAAACTGCGCGGTGGGCCAGCACAGATACGCAGTATTTT. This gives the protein CASSQETARWASTDTQYF.